The clone carrying this T cell receptor (beta chain) turned up a few times. Its antigen remains unknown. This entry belongs to a study of shared clonotypes between healthy human individuals. Broader study findings: A limitation of the genetic and exposure-history diversity represented arose from few donors. Relative to clonotypes present in all four donors, those not shared had lower generation probabilities.

Profiling relied on immunoSEQ multiplex PCR, and the TCRdb table lists in-frame clones only, not all of them. The repertoire holds around 990,000 clones, with about 72% as singletons. The CDR3 has 13 amino acids. Germline values: CDR1 MNHNY, CDR2 SVGAGI (reference sequence). The ends were cut back, 0 bases at V and 2 bases at J, with 2 bases in the middle. The clonotype was recovered from a man between 18 and 29 years old in good health. Some clones in this sample may be carry-over from other donors' samples. This chain uses TRBV6-6 with TRBJ1-3; D unclear. The sequenced sample was memory CD4+ T cells from PBMCs. Subset given: CD45RA-negative fraction. CDR3 sequence (DNA): TGTGCCAGCAGTTACTCCCCTGGAAACACCATATATTTT. Amino acids: CASSYSPGNTIYF.